The text below deals with one T cell receptor (beta chain). The data were obtained in a study of CD8 T cells in Susac syndrome. Whole-study context: Treatment status at blood draw for the Susac syndrome patients was therapy-naive, corticosteroids, or intravenous immunoglobulin alone.

The authors reverse transcribed roughly 0.5 to 1 ug RNA with random hexamers. TCRdb re-derived calls from the immunoSEQ multiplex PCR reads in MiXCR, one entry per CDR3 protein. Of roughly 100,000 distinct CDR3 sequences listed, approximately 96% are singletons. The CDR3 contains 15 residues. In germline, CDR1 is LGHNA, CDR2 YNFKEQ. Trimming pared 3 bases from V and 3 bases from J, leaving 14 bases between. The rearrangement joins TRBV4-2 to TRBJ2-5; possibly TRBD1 for D (8 bases). This TCR was recovered from a human donor with Susac syndrome. The sample taken for sequencing was CD8+ T cells from PBMCs. In nucleotides, the CDR3 is TGTGCCAGCAGCCATACAGGGGGGGAGGAAGAGACCCAGTACTTC. Amino acids: CASSHTGGEEETQYF.